A single T cell receptor beta chain is shown here with its context. Its specificity is unknown. This may be a read error: a much more frequent sequence differs by one nucleotide. V was trimmed by 9 bases and J by 5 bases, leaving 10 bases between them. The CDR3 is 12 residues long. The V gene's germline CDR1 is LNHDA and CDR2 SQIVND (reference sequence). The record originates from a study of shared clonotypes between healthy human individuals. Study conclusions and caveats: Limitation of the genetic and exposure-history diversity represented came from the few donors. Expectations were that clonotype sharing among donors would be affected by sequencing depth.

Under the authors' procedure: Because ImmunoSEQ provided only junction sequences with no quality scores, the filtering differed. TCRdb keeps only in-frame clones here, not all; method: immunoSEQ multiplex PCR. Clone size and the V and J calls come from that table; the DNA yielded D and trimming. Seen here are 2 million or so clones, 95% observed once, and the top ten hold under 0.15%. Adult Caucasians living in Nashville, Tennessee made up all of the donors. This receptor was taken from a man between 18 and 29 years old in good health. The chain employs TRBV19 and TRBJ1-4; weak D call: TRBD1 (6 bases). Sequencing input: naive CD4+ T cells sorted from blood. Subset denoted: CD45RA+ positively selected. This chain's CDR3 is CASKTGNEKLFF. DNA of the CDR3: TGTGCCAGCAAGACAGGAAATGAAAAACTGTTTTTT.